These 32 T cell receptor beta chains were all obtained from the same sample, sequenced in a study of T cells after somatic rescue of genetic block. Method: immunoSEQ multiplex PCR; TCRdb's copy keeps in-frame clones and lacks some. Seen here are 70,000 or so clones, 80% to 95% observed once, and the top ten hold 2.9%. Sequences were obtained from peripheral blood mononuclear cells (PBMCs). Receptors were obtained from a man in his forties.

The gene calls are TRBV19 and TRBJ2-7; D unclear. The CDR3 has 13 amino acids. The ends were cut back, 2 bases at V and 3 bases at J, with 8 bases in the middle. The germline V gene encodes CDR1 LNHDA and CDR2 SQIVND (reference sequence). As DNA, the CDR3 is TGTGCCAGTAGTATAAGTTGGGGCTACGAGCAGTACTTC. Translation gives CASSISWGYEQYF.

This clone was seen just once. CDR3 nucleotide sequence: TGTGCCAGTAGTATAGGGCCGGTCCGGGGACGTTCAAGCAATCAGCCCCAGCATTTT. Translation: CASSIGPVRGRSSNQPQHF. The chain joins TRBV19 to TRBJ1-5; a possible D gene is TRBD1 (5 bases). Trimming stripped 1 base from V and 1 base from J, with 20 bases between. CDR1 and CDR2 from the germline V gene are LNHDA and SQIVND (reference sequence). CDR3 length: 19 amino acids.

The V call is TRBV2, the J call TRBJ2-3, with 15 bases lining up with TRBD2. Trimming removed 6 bases from V and 6 bases from J; junction bases left unmatched: 4. This CDR3 comprises 15 residues. The germline V gene encodes CDR1 SNHLY and CDR2 FYNNEI. The CDR3 is CASRRGLAGGDTQYF. The CDR3 DNA reads as TGTGCCAGCAGAAGAGGACTAGCGGGAGGGGATACGCAGTATTTT.

This clone occurred once. DNA of the CDR3: TGTGCCAGCAGCTCCTCCGGGACAGTTAACACCGGGGAGCTGTTTTTT. This codes for CASSSSGTVNTGELFF. This chain uses TRBV7-3 with TRBJ2-2; 7 nucleotides match TRBD1. Germline V gene lookup returns CDR1 SGHTA and CDR2 FQGTGA. V shed 4 bases, J shed 2 bases, and the junction held 7 bases outside the gene matches. This CDR3 has 16 amino acids.

The sample holds one count of this clone. The V call is TRBV27, the J call TRBJ2-1; 7 bases fit TRBD1. The CDR3 has 14 amino acids. Germline CDR1 and CDR2: MNHEY and SMNVEV (reference sequence). J was trimmed by 9 bases and V by 8 bases; bases with no gene match: 13. CDR3 nucleotide sequence: TGTGCCAGCGGAACAGGGGCTGCTTCTGGTGAGCAGTTCTTC. Translation gives CASGTGAASGEQFF.

This chain uses TRBV5-5 with TRBJ2-5; D is unclear. V lost 0 bases, J lost 4 bases, and 4 bases lay in between. The germline CDR1 and CDR2 sequences are SGHKS and YYEKEE (reference sequence). The CDR3 loop spans 12 amino acids. The CDR3 nucleotides read TGTGCCAGCAGCTTGGCGGGAGAGACCCAGTACTTC. It translates to CASSLAGETQYF.

The V and J genes are TRBV4-1 and TRBJ1-1; tentative D call: TRBD1 (5 bases). Between the trimmed V and J ends, which lost 3 bases and 11 bases, there was a span of 16 bases. Per germline, CDR1 MGHRA and CDR2 YSYEKL. CDR3 length: 13 residues. CDR3 sequence (DNA): TGCGCCAGCAGCCAGAGTTCCTCAGGGTTGGCTTTCTTT. This sequence encodes CASSQSSSGLAFF.

The chain is built from TRBV5-6 and TRBJ2-3; TRBD2 agrees at 15 bases. The J segment lost 4 bases and the V segment lost 1 base, leaving 7 bases of the junction unmatched. CDR3 length: 18 residues. Germline-derived CDR1 and CDR2 are SGHDT and YYEEEE. As DNA, the CDR3 is TGTGCCAGCAGCTTGTATGGGACTAGCGGGAGGAGGGCAGATACGCAGTATTTT. Translation gives CASSLYGTSGRRADTQYF.

The rearrangement links TRBV4-1 to TRBJ2-3, with 8 bases fitting TRBD2. The CDR3 contains 17 residues. V was clipped by 3 bases and J by 2 bases; unmatched bases: 10. Per the germline V gene, CDR1 is MGHRA and CDR2 is YSYEKL. CDR3 sequence (DNA): TGCGCCAGCAGCCAGCAGCCGGGACTAGGGCCCACAGATACGCAGTATTTT. It encodes CASSQQPGLGPTDTQYF.

The V and J genes are TRBV7-6 and TRBJ2-7; TRBD1 aligns across 7 bases. This CDR3 has 14 residues. Germline V gene data show CDR1 as SGHVS and CDR2 as FNYEAQ. Unmatched junction bases numbered 0, after V lost 1 base and J lost 0 bases. CDR3 amino acids: CASSLGTGSYEQYF. Here the CDR3 DNA reads TGTGCCAGCAGCTTAGGGACAGGCTCCTACGAGCAGTACTTC. Looking up the rest from reference TRBV7-6 and TRBJ2-7 gives the full variable domain: GAGVSQSPRYKVTKRGQDVALRCDPISGHVSLYWYRQALGQGPEFLTYFNYEAQQDKSGLPNDRFSAERPEGSISTLTIQRTEQRDSAMYRCASSLGTGSYEQYFGPGTRLTVT.

The chain recombines TRBV7-2 with TRBJ2-7; possibly TRBD1 for D (5 bases). V gave up 5 bases and J gave up 3 bases, with 11 bases separating them. Per germline, CDR1 SGHTA and CDR2 FQGNSA. The CDR3 extends over 13 amino acids. CDR3 nucleotides: TGTGCCAGCAGCCCAGGGTCTTACTACGAGCAGTACTTC. The encoded protein is CASSPGSYYEQYF.

The J gene is TRBJ1-1, the V gene TRBV9; D remains ambiguous. Germline V gene data show CDR1 as SGDLS and CDR2 as YYNGEE. V was shortened by 3 bases and J by 1 base, with 19 bases between the two germline ends. The CDR3 is 17 amino acids. CDR3: CASSALHRTLPNTEAFF. The CDR3 nucleotides read TGTGCCAGCAGCGCACTCCACCGGACCTTGCCGAACACTGAAGCTTTCTTT.

This clone was counted a few times. This rearrangement joins TRBV19 to TRBJ1-1; 8 positions agree with TRBD1. CDR3 size: 16 residues. V shed 4 bases and J 4 bases; nucleotides not matched to a gene: 11. Germline assignment: CDR1 LNHDA and CDR2 SQIVND (reference sequence). The CDR3 reads CASSTGQGRWGTEAFF. The CDR3 bases are TGTGCCAGTAGTACAGGACAGGGCCGATGGGGCACTGAAGCTTTCTTT. The full variable domain, rest sourced from reference TRBV19 and TRBJ1-1, is DGGITQSPKYLFRKEGQNVTLSCEQNLNHDAMYWYRQDPGQGLRLIYYSQIVNDFQKGDIAEGYSVSREKKESFPLTVTSAQKNPTAFYLCASSTGQGRWGTEAFFGQGTRLTVV.

This chain links TRBV20-1 with TRBJ2-5; D remains unclear. The CDR3 length is 10 residues. Germline assignment: CDR1 DFQATT and CDR2 SNEGSKA (reference sequence). Trimming took 6 bases from V and 6 from J, leaving 8 bases between them. CDR3 DNA sequence: TGCAGTGCGCTCACAAAGACCCAGTACTTC. Protein: CSALTKTQYF.

The chain employs TRBV7-6 and TRBJ2-3; TRBD2 might be the D (5 bases). Germline CDR1 SGHVS, CDR2 FNYEAQ. V was trimmed by 1 base and J by 6 bases, leaving 14 bases between them. The CDR3 is 15 residues long. The CDR3 sequence is CASSLGLTSRDTQYF. In DNA form, the CDR3 reads TGTGCCAGCAGCTTAGGGTTAACTAGTCGGGATACGCAGTATTTT. Drawing the rest from reference TRBV7-6 and TRBJ2-3, the complete variable domain is GAGVSQSPRYKVTKRGQDVALRCDPISGHVSLYWYRQALGQGPEFLTYFNYEAQQDKSGLPNDRFSAERPEGSISTLTIQRTEQRDSAMYRCASSLGLTSRDTQYFGPGTRLTVL.

This chain uses TRBV6-5 with TRBJ1-3; the match to TRBD1 covers 8 bases. The CDR3 totals 13 residues. The J segment lost 15 bases and the V segment lost 6 bases, leaving 13 bases of the junction unmatched. In germline, CDR1 is MNHEY, CDR2 SVGAGI. CDR3 DNA sequence: TGTGCCAGCAGCCGTATGACAGGGGAGCAGCCATATTTT. Protein sequence: CASSRMTGEQPYF.

The chain is built from TRBV5-1 and TRBJ2-5; 9 nucleotides match TRBD2. The trim removed 0 bases at V and 4 bases at J, leaving 4 bases unmatched. The CDR3 runs to 15 residues. The germline CDR1 and CDR2 sequences are SGHRS and YFSETQ. The CDR3 is CASSLGGGALETQYF. The CDR3 bases are TGCGCCAGCAGCTTGGGCGGGGGGGCCTTAGAGACCCAGTACTTC.

The rearrangement uses TRBV10-2 and TRBJ2-2, with D unresolved. The CDR3 has 14 residues. The V gene lost 0 bases and the J gene lost 5 bases, with 7 bases spanning the gap. Germline V gives CDR1 WSHSY, CDR2 SAAADI. The DNA of the CDR3 is TGCGCCAGCAGTGAGTCTAGCCTGACCGGGGAGCTGTTTTTT. Translation: CASSESSLTGELFF.

This clone was seen a single time. This chain connects TRBV7-8 to TRBJ2-7; no firm D call. V gave up 8 bases and J gave up 1 base, with 18 bases separating them. In germline, CDR1 is SGHVS, CDR2 FQNEAQ. The CDR3 sequence is 15 residues long. CDR3 sequence: CASSSLPLSSYEQYF. The CDR3 DNA is TGTGCCAGCTCCTCTCTCCCTTTAAGTTCCTACGAGCAGTACTTC.

The chain recombines TRBV5-6 with TRBJ2-7; D unresolved. Trimming removed 0 bases from V and 6 bases from J, with 4 bases in between. The V gene's germline CDR1 is SGHDT and CDR2 YYEEEE. CDR3 length: 11 amino acids. The CDR3 protein is CASSLASEQYF. DNA for the CDR3: TGTGCCAGCAGCTTGGCTTCCGAGCAGTACTTC. Looking up the rest from reference TRBV5-6 and TRBJ2-7 gives the full variable domain: DAGVTQSPTHLIKTRGQQVTLRCSPKSGHDTVSWYQQALGQGPQFIFQYYEEEERQRGNFPDRFSGHQFPNYSSELNVNALLLGDSALYLCASSLASEQYFGPGTRLTVT.

The rearrangement joins TRBV19 to TRBJ1-2; perhaps TRBD1 as D (5 bases). In germline, CDR1 is LNHDA, CDR2 SQIVND (reference sequence). The CDR3 loop spans 14 amino acids. V was pared by 2 bases and J by 5 bases, with 12 bases between. The CDR3 sequence: CASSIIGGRYGYTF. CDR3 nucleotide sequence: TGTGCCAGTAGTATAATCGGGGGTCGGTATGGCTACACCTTC.

This sequence joins TRBV4-2 and TRBJ2-1, with D maybe TRBD2 (6 bases). This CDR3 has 12 residues. Germline V gene lookup returns CDR1 LGHNA and CDR2 YNFKEQ. The V and J ends lost 3 bases and 8 bases respectively, with 8 bases between them. The CDR3 sequence: CASSHGGYEQFF. In DNA, the CDR3 is TGTGCCAGCAGCCACGGGGGATATGAGCAGTTCTTC.

This clone was observed a single time. The chain joins TRBV12-5 to TRBJ2-2; 8 bases are shared with TRBD2. After removal of 2 bases from V and 0 bases from J, the junction contained 2 bases not matched to a gene. The length of the CDR3 is 16 residues. Per the germline V gene, CDR1 is LGHNT and CDR2 is FRNRAP. CDR3 nucleotide sequence: TGTGCTAGTGGTTTGAGGCGGGGGGCGAACACCGGGGAGCTGTTTTTT. Amino acids: CASGLRRGANTGELFF.

The chain couples TRBV6-5 to TRBJ2-7; D is ambiguous. Germline assignment: CDR1 MNHEY and CDR2 SVGAGI. The CDR3 consists of 16 residues. V lost 4 bases and J lost 0, with 16 bases in between. Here the CDR3 DNA reads TGTGCCAGCAGTTGGATCGGGCCGCTGAGCTCCTACGAGCAGTACTTC. Protein: CASSWIGPLSSYEQYF.

Points on this clone: This sample includes further DNA sequences coding for the same CDR3. The J gene is TRBJ1-2, the V gene TRBV20-1; D is unresolved. V lost 0 bases to trimming and J lost 5 bases, with 4 bases between them. The CDR3 totals 11 residues. Germline V gene lookup returns CDR1 DFQATT and CDR2 SNEGSKA (reference sequence). The CDR3 nucleotides are TGCAGTGCTAGAGACCCTTATGGCTACACCTTC. Its translation is CSARDPYGYTF.

The chain is built from TRBV4-1 and TRBJ2-1; 8 nucleotides line up with TRBD2. V was pared by 1 base and J by 6 bases, with 2 bases of the junction left unmatched. CDR1 and CDR2 (germline): MGHRA, YSYEKL. This CDR3 has 14 residues. CDR3 bases: TGCGCCAGCAGCCAAGGGAGCGGGAGCAATGAGCAGTTCTTC. Its protein product is CASSQGSGSNEQFF.

The gene calls are TRBV4-1 and TRBJ2-7; 8 bases agree with TRBD1. Per the germline V gene, CDR1 is MGHRA and CDR2 is YSYEKL. J was trimmed by 7 bases and V by 0 bases; bases with no gene match: 8. This CDR3 has 15 amino acids. The CDR3, as DNA: TGCGCCAGCAGCCAAGACAGGGGGCGCTCTGGTGAGCAGTACTTC. It codes for CASSQDRGRSGEQYF.

The gene calls are TRBV7-9 and TRBJ2-7, with 10 bases identical to TRBD1. J lost 5 bases, V lost 1 base, and 2 bases had no gene match. The germline V gene encodes CDR1 SEHNR and CDR2 FQNEAQ (reference sequence). The CDR3 is made up of 14 amino acids. The CDR3 protein is CASSLGDRGDEQYF. CDR3 coding DNA: TGTGCCAGCAGCTTAGGGGACAGGGGCGACGAGCAGTACTTC. The full variable domain, rest sourced from reference TRBV7-9 and TRBJ2-7, is DTGVSQNPRHKITKRGQNVTFRCDPISEHNRLYWYRQTLGQGPEFLTYFQNEAQLEKSRLLSDRFSAERPKGSFSTLEIQRTEQGDSAMYLCASSLGDRGDEQYFGPGTRLTVT.

The V gene is TRBV19, the J gene TRBJ2-5; 7 bases agree with TRBD1. Looked up from germline, CDR1 is LNHDA and CDR2 is SQIVND (reference sequence). The CDR3 length is 16 residues. J gave up 0 bases and V 5 bases, and 9 bases lay outside the gene matches. The CDR3 loop is CASSLGQTSYQETQYF. The CDR3 nucleotides are TGTGCCAGTAGTTTGGGACAGACTTCGTACCAAGAGACCCAGTACTTC.

The rearrangement uses TRBV28 and TRBJ2-5; tentatively, D is TRBD2 (5 bases). Trimming stripped 6 bases from V and 5 bases from J, with 13 bases between. Germline V gene data show CDR1 as MDHEN and CDR2 as SYDVKM. This CDR3 spans 13 amino acids. The CDR3 is CASSTPPGETQYF. The CDR3 nucleotides are TGTGCCAGCAGCACCCCCCCGGGGGAGACCCAGTACTTC.

V usage is TRBV7-2 and J usage is TRBJ2-7; 10 positions match TRBD1. V shed 3 bases and J 6 bases; nucleotides not matched to a gene: 5. This CDR3 region has 14 residues. Per the germline V gene, CDR1 is SGHTA and CDR2 is FQGNSA. In nucleotides, the CDR3 is TGTGCCAGCAGCTTGCCGGACAGGGGGTCCGAGCAGTACTTC. Amino acids: CASSLPDRGSEQYF.

The gene calls are TRBV5-4 and TRBJ2-3, with TRBD2 matching over 14 bases. This CDR3 has 16 amino acids. Germline values: CDR1 SGHNT, CDR2 YYREEE (reference sequence). The V gene end was trimmed by 4 bases and the J gene end by 5 bases; junction bases not matched to a gene: 6. The CDR3 here is CASSQGLAGELDTQYF. The CDR3 nucleotides read TGTGCCAGCAGCCAGGGACTAGCGGGAGAGTTAGATACGCAGTATTTT.